One T cell receptor (beta chain) is described in this entry. This sample was taken from a study of blood T cell repertoires in COVID-19. Study overall: T cells, B-cell-depleted T cells, or PBMCs supplied cDNA or gDNA.

Per the germline V gene, CDR1 is MNHEY and CDR2 is SMNVEV (reference sequence). The CDR3 has 15 residues. Trimming removed 6 bases at V and 3 bases at J, with 15 bases between. Repertoires were generated with immunoSEQ multiplex PCR, while TCRdb's copy carries only in-frame clones and drops some. The sample consists of approximately 58,000 clones, 84% of them appearing once. The chain is built from TRBV27 and TRBJ2-1, with a weak D call TRBD2 (7 bases). This TCR was recovered from a woman aged 60-75 years with acute or convalescent COVID-19. The source material was peripheral blood. The CDR3 DNA reads as TGTGCCAGCAGCTCGGGGGGCGGGAGCTACAATGAGCAGTTCTTC. This sequence encodes CASSSGGGSYNEQFF.